This T cell receptor (beta chain) was observed in a study of blood T cell repertoires in COVID-19. Overall study: PBMCs, B-cell-depleted T cells, or T cells were the source of the cDNA or gDNA that made up the material.

This CDR3 spans 13 amino acids. Per germline, CDR1 SGHRS and CDR2 YFSETQ. V lost 2 bases and J lost 5, with 10 bases in between. Only in-frame clones appear in the TCRdb table, and some are missing; sequencing was by immunoSEQ multiplex PCR. The sample contains around 140,000 clones, about 90% of which appear only once. The chain joins TRBV5-1 to TRBJ1-1; possible D gene TRBD1, 6 bases. The sequence came from a man between 50 and 59 years old with active COVID-19. The sample taken for sequencing was peripheral blood. This CDR3 reads CASSFTGRTEAFF. CDR3 bases: TGCGCCAGCAGCTTCACAGGGAGAACTGAAGCTTTCTTT.